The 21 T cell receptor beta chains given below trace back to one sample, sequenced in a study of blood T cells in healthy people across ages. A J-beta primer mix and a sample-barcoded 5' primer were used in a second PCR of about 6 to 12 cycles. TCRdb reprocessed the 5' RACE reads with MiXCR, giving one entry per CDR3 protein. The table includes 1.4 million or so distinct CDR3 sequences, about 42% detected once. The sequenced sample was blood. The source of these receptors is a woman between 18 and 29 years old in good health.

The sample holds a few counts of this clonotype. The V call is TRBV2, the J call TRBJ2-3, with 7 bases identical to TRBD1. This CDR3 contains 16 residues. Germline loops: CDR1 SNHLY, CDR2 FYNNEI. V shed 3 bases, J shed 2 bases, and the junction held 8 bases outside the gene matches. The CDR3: CASSDPGTENTDTQYF. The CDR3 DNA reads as TGTGCCAGCAGTGACCCCGGGACAGAAAACACAGATACGCAGTATTTT.

The CDR3 loop reads CASSQGQFNEQYF. CDR3 DNA sequence: TGTGCCAGCAGTCAAGGACAGTTCAATGAGCAGTACTTC. The chain employs TRBV6-1 and TRBJ2-7; perhaps TRBD1 as D (6 bases). The CDR3 consists of 13 residues. CDR1 and CDR2 from the germline V gene are MNHNS and SASEGT. V lost 5 bases, J lost 7 bases, and 15 bases lay in between.

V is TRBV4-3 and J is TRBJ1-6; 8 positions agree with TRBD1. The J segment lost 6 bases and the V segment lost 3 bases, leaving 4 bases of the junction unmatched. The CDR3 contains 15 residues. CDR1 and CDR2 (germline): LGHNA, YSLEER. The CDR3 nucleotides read TGCGCCAGCAGCCACCAGGACAGGGTTAATTCACCCCTCCACTTT. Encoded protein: CASSHQDRVNSPLHF.

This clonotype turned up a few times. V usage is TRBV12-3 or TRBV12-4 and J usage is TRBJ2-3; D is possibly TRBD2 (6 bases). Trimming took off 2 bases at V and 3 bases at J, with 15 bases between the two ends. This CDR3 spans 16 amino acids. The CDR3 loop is CASSLLNLAPTDTQYF. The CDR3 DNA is TGTGCCAGCAGTTTATTGAATCTAGCGCCTACAGATACGCAGTATTTT.

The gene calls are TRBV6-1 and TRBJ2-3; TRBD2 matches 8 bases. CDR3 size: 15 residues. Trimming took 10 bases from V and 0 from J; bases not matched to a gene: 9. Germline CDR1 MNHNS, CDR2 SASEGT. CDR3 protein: CAIREPSGSTDTQYF. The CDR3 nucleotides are TGTGCCATCAGAGAACCTAGCGGGAGCACAGATACGCAGTATTTT.

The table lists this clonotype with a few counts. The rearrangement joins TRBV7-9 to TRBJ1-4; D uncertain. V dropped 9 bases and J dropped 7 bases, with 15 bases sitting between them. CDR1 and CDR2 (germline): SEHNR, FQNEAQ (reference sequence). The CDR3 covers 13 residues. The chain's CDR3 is CASRASNGEKLFF. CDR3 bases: TGTGCCAGTCGAGCTAGCAACGGTGAAAAACTGTTTTTT.

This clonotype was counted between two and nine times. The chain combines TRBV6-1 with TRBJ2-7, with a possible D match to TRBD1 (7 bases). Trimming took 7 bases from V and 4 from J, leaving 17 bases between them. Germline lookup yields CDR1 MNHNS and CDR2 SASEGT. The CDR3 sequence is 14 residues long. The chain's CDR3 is CASTRDSGLYEQYF. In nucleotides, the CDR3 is TGTGCCAGCACTAGGGACAGCGGGTTGTACGAGCAGTACTTC.

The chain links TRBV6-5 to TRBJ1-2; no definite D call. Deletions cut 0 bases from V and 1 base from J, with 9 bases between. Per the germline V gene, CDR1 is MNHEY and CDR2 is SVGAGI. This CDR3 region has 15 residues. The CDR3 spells CASSYSGKYNYGYTF. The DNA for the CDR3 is TGTGCCAGCAGTTACTCGGGGAAGTATAACTATGGCTACACCTTC.

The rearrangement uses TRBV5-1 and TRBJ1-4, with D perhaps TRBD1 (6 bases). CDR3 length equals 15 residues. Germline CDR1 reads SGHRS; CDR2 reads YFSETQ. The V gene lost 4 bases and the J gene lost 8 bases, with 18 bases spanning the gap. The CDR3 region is CASSPGVKRDEKLFF. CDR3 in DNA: TGCGCCAGCAGCCCAGGGGTCAAGCGGGACGAAAAACTGTTTTTT.

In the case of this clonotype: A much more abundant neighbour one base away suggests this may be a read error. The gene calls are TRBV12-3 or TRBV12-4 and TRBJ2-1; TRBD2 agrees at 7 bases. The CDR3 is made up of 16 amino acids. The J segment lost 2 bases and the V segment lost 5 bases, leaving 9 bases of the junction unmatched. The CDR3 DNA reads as TGTGCCAGCAGTCCGCGGGGGAGCATCCCCTACAATGAGCAGTTCTTC. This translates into CASSPRGSIPYNEQFF.

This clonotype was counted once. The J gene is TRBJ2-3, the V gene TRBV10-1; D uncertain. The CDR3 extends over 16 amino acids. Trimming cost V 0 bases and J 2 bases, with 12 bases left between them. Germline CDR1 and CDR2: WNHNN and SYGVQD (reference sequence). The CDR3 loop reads CASSESRGGHTDTQYF. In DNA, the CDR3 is TGCGCCAGCAGTGAGTCTCGTGGCGGCCACACAGATACGCAGTATTTT.

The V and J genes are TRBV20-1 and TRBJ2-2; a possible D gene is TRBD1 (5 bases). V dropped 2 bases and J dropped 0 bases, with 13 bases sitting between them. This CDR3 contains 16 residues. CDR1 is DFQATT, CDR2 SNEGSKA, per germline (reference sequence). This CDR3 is CSARLAGRSNTGELFF. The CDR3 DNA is TGCAGTGCTAGATTAGCAGGGCGGTCGAACACCGGGGAGCTGTTTTTT.

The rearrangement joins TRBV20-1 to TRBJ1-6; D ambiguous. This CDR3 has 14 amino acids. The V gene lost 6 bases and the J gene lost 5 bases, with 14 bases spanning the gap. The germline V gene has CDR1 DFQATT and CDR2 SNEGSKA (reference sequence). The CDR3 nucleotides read TGCAGTGCCACGACTTCGACCCATAATTCACCCCTCCACTTT. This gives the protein CSATTSTHNSPLHF.

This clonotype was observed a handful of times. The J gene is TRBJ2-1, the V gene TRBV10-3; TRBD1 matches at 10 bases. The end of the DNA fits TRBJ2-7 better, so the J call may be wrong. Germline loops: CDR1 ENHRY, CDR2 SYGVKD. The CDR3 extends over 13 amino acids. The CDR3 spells CAIKGQGDYEQYF. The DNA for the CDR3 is TGTGCCATCAAAGGACAGGGGGACTACGAGCAGTACTTC.

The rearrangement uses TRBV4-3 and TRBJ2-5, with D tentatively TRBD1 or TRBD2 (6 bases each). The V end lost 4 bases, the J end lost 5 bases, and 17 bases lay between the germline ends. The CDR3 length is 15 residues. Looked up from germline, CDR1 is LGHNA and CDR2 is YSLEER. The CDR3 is CASSLSFGGGETQYF. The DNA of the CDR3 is TGCGCCAGCAGCCTATCTTTCGGAGGGGGGGAGACCCAGTACTTC.

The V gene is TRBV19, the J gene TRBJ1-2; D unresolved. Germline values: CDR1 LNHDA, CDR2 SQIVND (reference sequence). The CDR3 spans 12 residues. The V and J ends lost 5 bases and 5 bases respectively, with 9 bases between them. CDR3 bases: TGTGCCAGTAGTCAACTCCGGTATGGCTACACCTTC. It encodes CASSQLRYGYTF.

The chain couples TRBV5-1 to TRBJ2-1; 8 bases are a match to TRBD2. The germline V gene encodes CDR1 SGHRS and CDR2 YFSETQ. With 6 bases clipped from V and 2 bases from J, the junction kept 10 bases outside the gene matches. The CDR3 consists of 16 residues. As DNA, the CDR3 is TGCGCCAGCAACTTTTTAAGCGGGAGCACCTACAATGAGCAGTTCTTC. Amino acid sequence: CASNFLSGSTYNEQFF.

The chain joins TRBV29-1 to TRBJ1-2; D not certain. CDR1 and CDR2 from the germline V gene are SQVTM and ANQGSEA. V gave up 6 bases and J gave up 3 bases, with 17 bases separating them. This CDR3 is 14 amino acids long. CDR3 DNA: TGCAGCGTCGCTGCGCACTTGGGCGACTATGGCTACACCTTC. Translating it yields CSVAAHLGDYGYTF.

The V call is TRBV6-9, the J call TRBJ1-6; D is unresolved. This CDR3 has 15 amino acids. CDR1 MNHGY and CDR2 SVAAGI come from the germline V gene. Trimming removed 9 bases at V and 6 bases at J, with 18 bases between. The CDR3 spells CARPSLGLINSPLHF. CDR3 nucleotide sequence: TGTGCCAGACCATCCCTAGGGCTGATTAATTCACCCCTCCACTTT.

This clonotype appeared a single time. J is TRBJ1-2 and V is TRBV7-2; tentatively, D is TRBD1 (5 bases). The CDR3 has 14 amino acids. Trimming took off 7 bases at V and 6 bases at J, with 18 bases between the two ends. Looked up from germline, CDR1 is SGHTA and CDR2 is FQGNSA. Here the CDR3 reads CASNSLPGSDGYTF. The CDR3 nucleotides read TGTGCCAGCAACAGCTTACCAGGGTCTGATGGCTACACCTTC.

Here the CDR3 DNA reads TGCAGCGTTGACGCGGATGGCTACACCTTC. Its translation is CSVDADGYTF. The rearrangement joins TRBV29-1 to TRBJ1-2; D is uncertain. Trimming removed 3 bases from V and 6 bases from J, with 5 bases in between. Germline V gene data show CDR1 as SQVTM and CDR2 as ANQGSEA. The CDR3 covers 10 residues.